The clone carrying this T cell receptor (beta chain) was seen only a few times. Its antigen is unidentified. The data were taken from a study of identical twins. Study results and limitations: It was cross-sectional statistical analysis, not following the same donors, that the conclusions relied on.

The cDNA had a unique molecular identifier and a template-switch universal primer site. TCRdb independently ran MiXCR on the 5' RACE reads; one entry per CDR3 protein. Of hundreds of thousands of distinct CDR3 sequences listed, around an eighth are singletons. This CDR3 contains 15 residues. Germline CDR1 and CDR2: MRHNA and SNTAGT. Unmatched junction bases numbered 5, after V lost 5 bases and J lost 4 bases. These data were likewise used in another study, on yellow fever vaccine responses in identical twins.

V gene TRBV6-4 combines with J gene TRBJ2-3, with 11 positions matching TRBD2. Sequenced material: PBMCs. This clonotype originated in a woman aged 18-29 years in good health. CDR3 DNA sequence: TGTGCCAGCAGTCCGACTAGCGGGAACCCAGATACGCAGTATTTT. Translation gives CASSPTSGNPDTQYF.